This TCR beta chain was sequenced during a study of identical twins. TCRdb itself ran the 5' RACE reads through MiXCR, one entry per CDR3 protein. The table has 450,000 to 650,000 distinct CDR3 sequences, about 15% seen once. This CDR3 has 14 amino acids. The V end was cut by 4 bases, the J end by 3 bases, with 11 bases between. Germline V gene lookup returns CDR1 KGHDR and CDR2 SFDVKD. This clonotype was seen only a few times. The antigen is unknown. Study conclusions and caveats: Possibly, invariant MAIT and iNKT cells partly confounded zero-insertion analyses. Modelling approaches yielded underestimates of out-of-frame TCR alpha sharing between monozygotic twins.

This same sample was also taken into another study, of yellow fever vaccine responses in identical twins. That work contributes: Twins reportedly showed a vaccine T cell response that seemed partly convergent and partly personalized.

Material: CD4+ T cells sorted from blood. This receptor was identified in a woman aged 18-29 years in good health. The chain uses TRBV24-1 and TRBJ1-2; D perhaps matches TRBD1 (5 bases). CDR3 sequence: CATSEGQGHYGYTF. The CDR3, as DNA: TGTGCCACCAGTGAGGGCCAGGGACACTATGGCTACACCTTC.